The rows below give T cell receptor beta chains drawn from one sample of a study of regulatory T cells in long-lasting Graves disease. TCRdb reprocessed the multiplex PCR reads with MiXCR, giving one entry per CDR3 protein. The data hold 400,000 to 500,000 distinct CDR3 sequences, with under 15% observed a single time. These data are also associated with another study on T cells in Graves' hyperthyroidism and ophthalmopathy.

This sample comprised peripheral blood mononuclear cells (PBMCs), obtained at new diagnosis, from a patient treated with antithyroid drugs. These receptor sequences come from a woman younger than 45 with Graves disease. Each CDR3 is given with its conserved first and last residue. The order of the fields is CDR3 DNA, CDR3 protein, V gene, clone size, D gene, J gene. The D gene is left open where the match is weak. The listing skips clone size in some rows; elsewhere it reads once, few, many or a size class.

DNA: TGTGCCAGCTCCGGGAAGACAGGGGGCGCCGAAAAACTGTTTTTT; CDR3: CASSGKTGGAEKLFF; V: TRBV18; size: few; D: TRBD1; J: TRBJ1-4
DNA: TGTGCCAGCAGACCTAGGGGAGGCACCATATATTTT; CDR3: CASRPRGGTIYF; V: TRBV13; size: few; D: .; J: TRBJ1-3
DNA: TGTGCCAGCAGTCTGGGACAGGGAACGGGTGAAGCTTTCTTT; CDR3: CASSLGQGTGEAFF; V: TRBV12-3/TRBV12-4; size: .; D: TRBD1; J: TRBJ1-1
DNA: TGTGCCAGCAGTGACTGGACAGGGGGAGATGAGCAGTTCTTC; CDR3: CASSDWTGGDEQFF; V: TRBV12-3/TRBV12-4; size: many; D: TRBD1; J: TRBJ2-1
DNA: TGCAGTGCTAGATCCCCGGGACAGGGCTTTTATAGCAATCAGCCCCAGCATTTT; CDR3: CSARSPGQGFYSNQPQHF; V: TRBV20-1; size: few; D: TRBD1; J: TRBJ1-5
DNA: TGCAGTGCTAGGGATCTCCTGTACTCTAATGAAAAACTGTTTTTT; CDR3: CSARDLLYSNEKLFF; V: TRBV20-1; size: .; D: .; J: TRBJ1-4
DNA: TGCGCCAGCAGCCAAGACCTAGCCCCCGGCTCCTACAATGAGCAGTTCTTC; CDR3: CASSQDLAPGSYNEQFF; V: TRBV4-1; size: many; D: .; J: TRBJ2-1
DNA: TGTGCCAGCAGCCAAGGGGACAGGGCTTTCCAAGAGACCCAGTACTTC; CDR3: CASSQGDRAFQETQYF; V: TRBV14; size: many; D: TRBD1; J: TRBJ2-5
DNA: TGTGCCAGCAGCTTATCGGGACAGGGGGTCGGCTACACCTTC; CDR3: CASSLSGQGVGYTF; V: TRBV3-1; size: many; D: TRBD1; J: TRBJ1-2
DNA: TGTGCCAGCAGCTTAACAGGGACCACCAAAAACATTCAGTACTTC; CDR3: CASSLTGTTKNIQYF; V: TRBV7-3; size: .; D: .; J: TRBJ2-4
DNA: TGTGCCAGCAGCTTGCTCCTTGGCGGAACGCTAGCCAAAAACATTCAGTACTTC; CDR3: CASSLLLGGTLAKNIQYF; V: TRBV5-6; size: .; D: .; J: TRBJ2-4
DNA: TGTGCCAGCAGCTCCGAGGCAGCACGCTCTGAAGCTTTCTTT; CDR3: CASSSEAARSEAFF; V: TRBV7-9; size: few; D: .; J: TRBJ1-1
DNA: TGTGCCAGCAGTTTAGTTGTAGTAGCGGGCCTAGCGGCACAAGCGGTCGAGCAGTACTTC; CDR3: CASSLVVVAGLAAQAVEQYF; V: TRBV12-3/TRBV12-4; size: many; D: TRBD2; J: TRBJ2-7